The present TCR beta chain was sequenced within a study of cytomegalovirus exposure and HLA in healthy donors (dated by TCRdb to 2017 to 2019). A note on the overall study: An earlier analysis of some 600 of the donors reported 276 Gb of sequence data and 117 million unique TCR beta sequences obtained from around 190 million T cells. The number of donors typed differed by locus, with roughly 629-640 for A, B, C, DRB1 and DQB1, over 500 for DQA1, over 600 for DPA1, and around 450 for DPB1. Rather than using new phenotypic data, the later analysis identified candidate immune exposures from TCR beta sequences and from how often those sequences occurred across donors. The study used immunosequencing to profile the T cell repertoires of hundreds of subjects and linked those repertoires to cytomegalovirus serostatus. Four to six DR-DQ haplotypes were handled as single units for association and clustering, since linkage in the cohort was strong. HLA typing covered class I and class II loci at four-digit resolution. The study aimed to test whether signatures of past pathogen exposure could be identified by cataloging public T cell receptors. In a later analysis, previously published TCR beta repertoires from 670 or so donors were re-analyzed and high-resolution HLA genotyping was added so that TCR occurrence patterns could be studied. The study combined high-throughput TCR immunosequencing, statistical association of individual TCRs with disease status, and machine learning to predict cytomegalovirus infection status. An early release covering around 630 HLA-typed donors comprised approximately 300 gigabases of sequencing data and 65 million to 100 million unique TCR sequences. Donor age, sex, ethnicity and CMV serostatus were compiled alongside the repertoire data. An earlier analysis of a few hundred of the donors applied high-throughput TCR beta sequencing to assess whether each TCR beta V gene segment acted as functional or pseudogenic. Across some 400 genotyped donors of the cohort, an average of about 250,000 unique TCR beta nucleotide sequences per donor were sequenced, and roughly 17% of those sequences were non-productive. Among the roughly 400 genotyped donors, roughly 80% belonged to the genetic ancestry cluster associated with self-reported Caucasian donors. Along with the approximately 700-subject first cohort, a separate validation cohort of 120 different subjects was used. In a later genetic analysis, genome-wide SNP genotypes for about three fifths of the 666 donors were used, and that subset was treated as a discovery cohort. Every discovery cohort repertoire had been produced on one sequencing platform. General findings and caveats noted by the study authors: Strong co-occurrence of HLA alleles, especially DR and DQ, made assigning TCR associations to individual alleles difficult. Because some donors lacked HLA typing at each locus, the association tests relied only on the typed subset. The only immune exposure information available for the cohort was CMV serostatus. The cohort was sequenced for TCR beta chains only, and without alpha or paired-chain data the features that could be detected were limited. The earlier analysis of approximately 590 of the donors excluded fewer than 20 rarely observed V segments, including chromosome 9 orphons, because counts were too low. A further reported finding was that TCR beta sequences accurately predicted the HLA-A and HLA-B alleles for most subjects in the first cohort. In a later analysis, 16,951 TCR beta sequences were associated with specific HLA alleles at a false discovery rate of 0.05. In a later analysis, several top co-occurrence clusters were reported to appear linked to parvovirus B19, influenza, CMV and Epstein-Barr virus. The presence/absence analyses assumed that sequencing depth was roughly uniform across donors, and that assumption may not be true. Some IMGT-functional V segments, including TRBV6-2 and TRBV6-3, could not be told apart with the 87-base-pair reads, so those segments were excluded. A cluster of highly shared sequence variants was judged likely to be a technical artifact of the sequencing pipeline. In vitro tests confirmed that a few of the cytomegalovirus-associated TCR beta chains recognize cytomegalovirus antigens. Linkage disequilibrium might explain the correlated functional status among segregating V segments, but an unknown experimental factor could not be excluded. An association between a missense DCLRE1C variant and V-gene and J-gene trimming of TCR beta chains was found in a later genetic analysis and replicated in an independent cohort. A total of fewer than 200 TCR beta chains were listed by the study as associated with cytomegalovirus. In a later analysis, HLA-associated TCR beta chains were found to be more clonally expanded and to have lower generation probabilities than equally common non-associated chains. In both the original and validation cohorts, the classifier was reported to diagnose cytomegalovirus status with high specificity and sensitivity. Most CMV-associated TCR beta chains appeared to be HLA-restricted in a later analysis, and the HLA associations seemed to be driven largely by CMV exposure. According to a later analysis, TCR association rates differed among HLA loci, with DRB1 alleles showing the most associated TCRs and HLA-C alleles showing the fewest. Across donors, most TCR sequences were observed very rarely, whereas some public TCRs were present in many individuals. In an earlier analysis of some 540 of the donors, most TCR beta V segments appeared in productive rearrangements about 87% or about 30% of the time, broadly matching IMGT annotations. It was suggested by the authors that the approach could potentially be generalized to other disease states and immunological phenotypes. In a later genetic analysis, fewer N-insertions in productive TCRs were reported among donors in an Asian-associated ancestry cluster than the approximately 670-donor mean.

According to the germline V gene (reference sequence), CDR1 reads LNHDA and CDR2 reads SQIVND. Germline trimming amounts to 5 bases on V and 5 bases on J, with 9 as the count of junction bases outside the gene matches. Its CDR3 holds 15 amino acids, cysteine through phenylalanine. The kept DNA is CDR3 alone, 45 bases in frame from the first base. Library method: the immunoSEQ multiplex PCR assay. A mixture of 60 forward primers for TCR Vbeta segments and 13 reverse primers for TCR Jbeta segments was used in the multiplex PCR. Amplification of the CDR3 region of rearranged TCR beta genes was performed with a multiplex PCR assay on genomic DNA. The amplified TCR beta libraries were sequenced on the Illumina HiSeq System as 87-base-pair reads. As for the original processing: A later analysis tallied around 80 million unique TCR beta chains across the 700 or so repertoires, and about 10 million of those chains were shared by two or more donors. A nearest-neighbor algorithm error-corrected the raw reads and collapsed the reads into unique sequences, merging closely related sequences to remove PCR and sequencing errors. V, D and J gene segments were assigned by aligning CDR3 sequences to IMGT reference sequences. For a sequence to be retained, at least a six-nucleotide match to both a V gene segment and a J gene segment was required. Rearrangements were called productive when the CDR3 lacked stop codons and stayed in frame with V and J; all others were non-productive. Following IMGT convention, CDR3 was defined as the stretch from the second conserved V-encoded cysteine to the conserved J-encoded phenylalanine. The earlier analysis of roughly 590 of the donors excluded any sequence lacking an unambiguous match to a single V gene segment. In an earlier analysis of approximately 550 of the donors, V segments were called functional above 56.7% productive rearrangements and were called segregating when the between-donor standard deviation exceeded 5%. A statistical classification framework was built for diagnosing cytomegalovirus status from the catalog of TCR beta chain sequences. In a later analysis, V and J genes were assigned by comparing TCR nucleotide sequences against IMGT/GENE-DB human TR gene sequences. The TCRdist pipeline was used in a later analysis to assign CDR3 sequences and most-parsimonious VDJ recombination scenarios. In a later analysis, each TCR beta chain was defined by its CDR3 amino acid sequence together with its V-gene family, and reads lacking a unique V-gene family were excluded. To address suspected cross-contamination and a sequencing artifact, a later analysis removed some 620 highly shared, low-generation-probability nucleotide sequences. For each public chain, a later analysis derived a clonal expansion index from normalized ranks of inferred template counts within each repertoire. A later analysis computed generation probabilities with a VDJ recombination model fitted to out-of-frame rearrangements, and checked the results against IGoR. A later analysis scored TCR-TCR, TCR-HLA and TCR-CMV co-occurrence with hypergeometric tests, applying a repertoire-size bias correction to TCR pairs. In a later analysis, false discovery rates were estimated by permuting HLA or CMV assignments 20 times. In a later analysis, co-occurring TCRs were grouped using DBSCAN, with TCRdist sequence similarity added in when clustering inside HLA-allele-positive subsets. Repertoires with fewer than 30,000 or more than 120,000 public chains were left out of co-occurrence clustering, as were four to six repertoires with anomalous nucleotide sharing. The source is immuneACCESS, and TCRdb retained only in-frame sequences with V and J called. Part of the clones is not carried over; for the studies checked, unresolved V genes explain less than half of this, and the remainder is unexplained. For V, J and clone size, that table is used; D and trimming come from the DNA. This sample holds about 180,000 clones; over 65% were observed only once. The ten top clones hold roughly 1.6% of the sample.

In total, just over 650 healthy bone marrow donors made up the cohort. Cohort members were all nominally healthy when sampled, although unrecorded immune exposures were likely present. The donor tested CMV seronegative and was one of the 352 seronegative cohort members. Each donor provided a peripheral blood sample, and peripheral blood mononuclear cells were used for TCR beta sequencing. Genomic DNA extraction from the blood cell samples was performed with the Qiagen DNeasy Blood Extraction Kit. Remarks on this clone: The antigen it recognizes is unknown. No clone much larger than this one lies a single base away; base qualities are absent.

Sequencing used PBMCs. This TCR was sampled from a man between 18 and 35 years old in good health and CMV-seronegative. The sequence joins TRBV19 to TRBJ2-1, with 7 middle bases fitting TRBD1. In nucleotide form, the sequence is TGTGCCAGTAGTCCCCCGACAGGGTTCCACAATGAGCAGTTCTTC. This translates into CASSPPTGFHNEQFF.